This T cell receptor beta chain was sequenced for a study of monozygotic twins with inflammatory bowel disease. Notes on the study in general: Patient repertoires may have gained variability from differing immunosuppressive treatments.

The CDR3 contains 15 residues. The team made cDNA by running eight separate reactions for each sample. TCRdb reprocessed the 5' RACE reads; each CDR3 protein has one entry and no DNA is given. This sample contains approximately 420,000 distinct CDR3 sequences. Concerning this clonotype itself: Its specificity is unknown.

Input material: blood. The V gene is TRBV12-3 or TRBV12-4, the J gene TRBJ1-5; as DNA is missing, the TRBD1 call by TCRdb cannot be tested. This clonotype was sampled from a human donor with ulcerative colitis or Crohn's disease, or a healthy co-twin of an affected twin (not recorded which). CDR3 sequence reads: CASRDDRGQRQPQHF.